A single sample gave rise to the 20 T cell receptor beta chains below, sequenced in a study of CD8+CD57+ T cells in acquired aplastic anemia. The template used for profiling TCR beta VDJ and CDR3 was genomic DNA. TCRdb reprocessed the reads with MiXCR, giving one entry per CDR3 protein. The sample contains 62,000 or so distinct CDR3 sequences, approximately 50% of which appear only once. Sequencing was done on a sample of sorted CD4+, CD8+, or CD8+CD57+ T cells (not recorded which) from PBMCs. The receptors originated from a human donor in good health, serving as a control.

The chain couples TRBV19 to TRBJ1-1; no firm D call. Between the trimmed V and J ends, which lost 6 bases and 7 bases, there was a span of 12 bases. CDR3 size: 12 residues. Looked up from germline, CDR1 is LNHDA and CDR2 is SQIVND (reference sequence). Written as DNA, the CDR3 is TGTGCCAGTAGCCGTGGCTCAAATGAAGCTTTCTTT. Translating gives CASSRGSNEAFF.

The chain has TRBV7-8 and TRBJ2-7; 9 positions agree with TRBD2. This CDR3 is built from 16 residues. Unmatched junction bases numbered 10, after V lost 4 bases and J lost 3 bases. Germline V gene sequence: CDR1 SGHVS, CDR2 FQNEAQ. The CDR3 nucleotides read TGTGCCAGCAGCTGGGGCGGGAGGGGCGAAGGCTACGAGCAGTACTTC. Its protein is CASSWGGRGEGYEQYF.

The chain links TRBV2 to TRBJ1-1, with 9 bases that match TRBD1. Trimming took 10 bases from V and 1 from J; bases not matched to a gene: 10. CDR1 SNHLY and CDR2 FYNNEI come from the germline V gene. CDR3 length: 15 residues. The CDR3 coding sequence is TGTGCCAACATCCGGGACAGGGCCGCGAACACTGAAGCTTTCTTT. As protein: CANIRDRAANTEAFF.

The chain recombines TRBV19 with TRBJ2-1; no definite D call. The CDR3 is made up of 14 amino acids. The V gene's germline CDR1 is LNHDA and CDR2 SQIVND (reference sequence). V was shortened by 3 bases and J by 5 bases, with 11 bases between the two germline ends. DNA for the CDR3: TGTGCCAGTAGTATCCTGGCGGCGAACAATGAGCAGTTCTTC. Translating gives CASSILAANNEQFF.

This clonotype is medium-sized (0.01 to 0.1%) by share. CDR3 loop: CASNPAGTYEQYF. CDR3 in DNA: TGTGCCAGCAACCCGGCGGGAACCTACGAGCAGTACTTC. V usage is TRBV2 and J usage is TRBJ2-7, with D perhaps TRBD2 (6 bases). Looked up from germline, CDR1 is SNHLY and CDR2 is FYNNEI. Trimming left V 7 bases short and J 2 bases short, with 12 bases between. The CDR3 runs to 13 residues.

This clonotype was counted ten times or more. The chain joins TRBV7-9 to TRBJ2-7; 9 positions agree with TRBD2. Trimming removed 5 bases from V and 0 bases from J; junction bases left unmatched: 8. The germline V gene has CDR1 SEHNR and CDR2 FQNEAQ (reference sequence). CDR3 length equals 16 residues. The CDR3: CASSPPSSGSSYEQYF. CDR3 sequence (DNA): TGTGCCAGCAGCCCTCCGAGTAGCGGGAGCTCCTACGAGCAGTACTTC.

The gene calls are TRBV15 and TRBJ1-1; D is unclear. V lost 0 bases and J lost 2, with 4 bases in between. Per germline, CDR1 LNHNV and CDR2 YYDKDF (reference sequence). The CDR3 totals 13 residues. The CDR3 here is CATSREGNTEAFF. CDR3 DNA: TGTGCCACCAGCAGAGAGGGTAACACTGAAGCTTTCTTT.

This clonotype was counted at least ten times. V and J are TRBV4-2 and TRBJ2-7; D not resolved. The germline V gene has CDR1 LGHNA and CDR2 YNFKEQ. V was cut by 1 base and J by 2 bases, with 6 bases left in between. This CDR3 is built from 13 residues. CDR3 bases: TGTGCCAGCAGCCAAGGCTCCACCTACGAGCAGTACTTC. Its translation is CASSQGSTYEQYF.

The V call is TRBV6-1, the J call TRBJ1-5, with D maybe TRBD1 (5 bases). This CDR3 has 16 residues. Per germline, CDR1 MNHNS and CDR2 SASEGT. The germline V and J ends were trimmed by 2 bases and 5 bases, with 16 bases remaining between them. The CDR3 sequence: CASSEFEGLGDQPQHF. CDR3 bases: TGTGCCAGCAGTGAATTCGAGGGACTCGGCGATCAGCCCCAGCATTTT.

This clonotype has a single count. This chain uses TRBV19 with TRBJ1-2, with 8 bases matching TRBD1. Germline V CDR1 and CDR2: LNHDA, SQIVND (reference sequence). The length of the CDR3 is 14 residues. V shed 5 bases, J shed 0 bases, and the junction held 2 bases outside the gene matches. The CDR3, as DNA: TGTGCCAGTAGTGCGGACAGGGCTAACTATGGCTACACCTTC. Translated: CASSADRANYGYTF. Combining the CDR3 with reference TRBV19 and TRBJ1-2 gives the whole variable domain DGGITQSPKYLFRKEGQNVTLSCEQNLNHDAMYWYRQDPGQGLRLIYYSQIVNDFQKGDIAEGYSVSREKKESFPLTVTSAQKNPTAFYLCASSADRANYGYTFGSGTRLTVV.

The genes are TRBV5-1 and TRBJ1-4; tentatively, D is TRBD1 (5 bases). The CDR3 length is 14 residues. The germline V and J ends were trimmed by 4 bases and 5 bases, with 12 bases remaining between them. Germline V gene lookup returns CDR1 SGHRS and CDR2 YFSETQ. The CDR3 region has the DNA TGCGCCAGCAGCACCGGGACGGTGAATGAAAAACTGTTTTTT. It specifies CASSTGTVNEKLFF.

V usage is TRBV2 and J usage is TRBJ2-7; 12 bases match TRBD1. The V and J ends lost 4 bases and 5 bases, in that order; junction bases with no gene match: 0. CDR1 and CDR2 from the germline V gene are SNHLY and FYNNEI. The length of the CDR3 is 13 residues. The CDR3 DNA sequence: TGTGCCAGCAGTGGGGACAGGGGGCACGAGCAGTACTTC. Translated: CASSGDRGHEQYF. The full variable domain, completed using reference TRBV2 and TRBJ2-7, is EPEVTQTPSHQVTQMGQEVILRCVPISNHLYFYWYRQILGQKVEFLVSFYNNEISEKSEIFDDQFSVERPDGSNFTLKIRSTKLEDSAMYFCASSGDRGHEQYFGPGTRLTVT.

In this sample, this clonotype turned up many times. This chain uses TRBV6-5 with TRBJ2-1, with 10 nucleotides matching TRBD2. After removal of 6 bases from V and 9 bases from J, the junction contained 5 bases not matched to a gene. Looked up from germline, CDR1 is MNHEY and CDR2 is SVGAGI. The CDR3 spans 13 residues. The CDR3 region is CASRGTSVGEQFF. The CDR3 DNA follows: TGTGCCAGCAGGGGGACTAGCGTCGGTGAGCAGTTCTTC.

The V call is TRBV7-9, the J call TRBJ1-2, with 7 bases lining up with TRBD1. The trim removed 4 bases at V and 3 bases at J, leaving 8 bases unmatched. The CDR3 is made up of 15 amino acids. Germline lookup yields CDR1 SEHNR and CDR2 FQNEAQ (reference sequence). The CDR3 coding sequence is TGTGCCAGCAGCTCCGGGAACACAGGGGACTATGGCTACACCTTC. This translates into CASSSGNTGDYGYTF.

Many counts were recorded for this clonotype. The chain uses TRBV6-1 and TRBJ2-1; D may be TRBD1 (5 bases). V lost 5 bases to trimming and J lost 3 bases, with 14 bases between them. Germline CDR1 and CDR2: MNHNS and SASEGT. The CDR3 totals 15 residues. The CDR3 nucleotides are TGTGCCAGCAGTACAGAGCCGACAGTCTACAATGAGCAGTTCTTC. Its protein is CASSTEPTVYNEQFF.

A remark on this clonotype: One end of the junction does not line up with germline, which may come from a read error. The CDR3 loop is CSAPGRTRCNEHFF. The CDR3 DNA sequence: TGCAGTGCTCCCGGGAGGACCCGGTGCAATGAGCACTTCTTC. The V call is TRBV20-1, the J call TRBJ2-1, with TRBD2 identical over 7 bases. CDR3 size: 14 residues. The germline V gene has CDR1 DFQATT and CDR2 SNEGSKA (reference sequence).

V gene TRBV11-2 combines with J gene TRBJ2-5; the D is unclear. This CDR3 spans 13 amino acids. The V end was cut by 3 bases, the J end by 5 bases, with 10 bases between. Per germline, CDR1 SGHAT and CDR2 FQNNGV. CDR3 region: CASSFDIGETQYF. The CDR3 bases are TGTGCCAGCAGCTTTGACATTGGGGAGACCCAGTACTTC.

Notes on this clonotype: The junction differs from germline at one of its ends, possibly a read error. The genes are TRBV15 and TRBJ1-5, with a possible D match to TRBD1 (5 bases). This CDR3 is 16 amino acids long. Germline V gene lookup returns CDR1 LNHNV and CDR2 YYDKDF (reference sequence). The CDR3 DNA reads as TGTGCCGCCAGCAGTGAGTTGGGGCCTAGCAATCAGCCCCAGCATTTT. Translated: CAASSELGPSNQPQHF.

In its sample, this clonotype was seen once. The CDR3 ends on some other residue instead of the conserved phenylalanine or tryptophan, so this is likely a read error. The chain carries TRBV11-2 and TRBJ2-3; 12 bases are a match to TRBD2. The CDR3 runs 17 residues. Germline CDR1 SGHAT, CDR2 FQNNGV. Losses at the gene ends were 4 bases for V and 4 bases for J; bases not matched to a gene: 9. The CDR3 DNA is TGTGCCAGCAGCTATGCTAGCGGGGGGGGGCCCTCAGATACGCAGTATCTT. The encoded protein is CASSYASGGGPSDTQYL.

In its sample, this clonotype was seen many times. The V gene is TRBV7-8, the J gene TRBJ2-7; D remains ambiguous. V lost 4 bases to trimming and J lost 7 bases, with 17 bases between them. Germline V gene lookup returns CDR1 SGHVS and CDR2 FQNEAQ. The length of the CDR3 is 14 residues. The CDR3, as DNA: TGTGCCAGCAGCTCAGTAGGACCGAACGGGGAGCAGTACTTC. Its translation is CASSSVGPNGEQYF. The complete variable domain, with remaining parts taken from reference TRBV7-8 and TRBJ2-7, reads GAGVSQSPRYKVAKRGQDVALRCDPISGHVSLFWYQQALGQGPEFLTYFQNEAQLDKSGLPSDRFFAERPEGSVSTLKIQRTQQEDSAVYLCASSSVGPNGEQYFGPGTRLTVT.